Following are 23 T cell receptor beta chains from one sample sequenced in a study of regulatory T cells in long-lasting Graves disease (dated by TCRdb to the early 2020s). The time point label of this sample denotes: persistent/refractory GD, antithyroid drugs over 5 years with positive TRAb. For both TCR sequencing and RNA sequencing, RNA was extracted from PBMCs using TRIzol. Libraries were built with multiplex PCR. The sequencer listed for this sample is Illumina HiSeq 4000. CDR3 regions were amplified by Arm-PCR with iRepertoire HTBI primers to construct TCR beta libraries. The public reads were quality trimmed at Q25 with fastp and then assembled into clones with MiXCR by TCRdb, keeping productive beta chains. One record per CDR3 amino acid sequence lists the most common genes and DNA. This sample holds about 470,000 distinct CDR3 sequences; roughly 20% were observed only once. Over 7.5% of the sample comes from the top ten.

Source: peripheral blood mononuclear cells (PBMCs), taken when the disease was refractory, from a patient treated with antithyroid drugs. Receptors originate from a female donor with Graves disease.

The table lists this clonotype with many counts. The genes are TRBV7-2 and TRBJ1-2; D remains unclear. From germline, CDR1 is SGHTA and CDR2 FQGNSA. CDR3 length: 15 amino acids. Between the trimmed V and J ends, which lost 5 bases and 10 bases, there was a span of 23 bases. The CDR3 region has the DNA TGTGCCAGCAGCAAGGAATCGGCCTTTAGTGTCGCCTACACCTTC. This codes for CASSKESAFSVAYTF.

This clonotype appeared many times. The genes are TRBV11-2 and TRBJ1-6; TRBD1 aligns across 9 bases. CDR3 length: 21 residues. V trimming: 2 bases; J trimming: 5 bases; junction bases outside the gene matches: 19. Germline V gene data show CDR1 as SGHAT and CDR2 as FQNNGV. In nucleotides, the CDR3 is TGTGCCAGCAGCTTATTCTCGGGGCTTCTGGGACAGGGATCCAATAATTCACCCCTCCACTTT. Amino acid sequence: CASSLFSGLLGQGSNNSPLHF.

This clonotype was picked up many times. V usage is TRBV7-9 and J usage is TRBJ2-7, with 7 bases identical to TRBD1. CDR1 is SEHNR, CDR2 FQNEAQ, per germline (reference sequence). V lost 5 bases and J lost 4; bases outside the gene matches: 8. The CDR3 is 14 amino acids. This CDR3 reads CASSGRDSQYEQYF. Here the CDR3 DNA reads TGTGCCAGCAGCGGACGGGACAGCCAATACGAGCAGTACTTC.

The chain has TRBV28 and TRBJ1-1; maybe TRBD1 (5 bases). The CDR3 is made up of 15 amino acids. Germline CDR1 is MDHEN and CDR2 is SYDVKM. The germline V and J ends were trimmed by 5 bases and 0 bases, with 13 bases remaining between them. The CDR3 nucleotides read TGTGCCAGCAGTCTCCCGGAGGGACTGAACACTGAAGCTTTCTTT. Its protein product is CASSLPEGLNTEAFF.

This clonotype has more than one count but fewer than ten. This chain uses TRBV20-1 with TRBJ1-1; D remains ambiguous. The CDR3 runs 14 residues. Germline V gene sequence: CDR1 DFQATT, CDR2 SNEGSKA (reference sequence). Trimming took off 0 bases at V and 4 bases at J, with 12 bases between the two ends. The CDR3 DNA sequence: TGCAGTGCTAGAGATTTTTATAGGGCCACTGAAGCTTTCTTT. Translating it yields CSARDFYRATEAFF.

This clonotype was picked up many times. The chain is built from TRBV28 and TRBJ2-7; 11 nucleotides agree with TRBD2. This CDR3 is built from 16 residues. Germline V gene lookup returns CDR1 MDHEN and CDR2 SYDVKM. Trimming cost V 5 bases and J 6 bases; bases outside gene matches: 12. In DNA form, the CDR3 reads TGTGCCAGCAGTCAGGGGGTAGCGGGAGGGCCGTCCGAGCAGTACTTC. This codes for CASSQGVAGGPSEQYF. The full variable domain, in which reference TRBV28 and TRBJ2-7 provide the parts outside the CDR3, is DVKVTQSSRYLVKRTGEKVFLECVQDMDHENMFWYRQDPGLGLRLIYFSYDVKMKEKGDIPEGYSVSREKKERFSLILESASTNQTSMYLCASSQGVAGGPSEQYFGPGTRLTVT.

The table lists this clonotype with many counts. This chain links TRBV7-2 with TRBJ1-2; TRBD1 is a possible D gene (6 bases). Deletions cut 5 bases from V and 4 bases from J, with 17 bases between. The CDR3 length is 15 residues. CDR1 is SGHTA, CDR2 FQGNSA, per germline. For the CDR3, the DNA is TGTGCCAGCAGCGGCGGGGGCATTTGGGCCTATGGCTACACCTTC. It encodes CASSGGGIWAYGYTF.

The sample holds a few counts of this clonotype. The genes are TRBV29-1 and TRBJ1-4; D gene ambiguous. Germline-derived CDR1 and CDR2 are SQVTM and ANQGSEA. Trimming stripped 5 bases from V and 5 bases from J, with 9 bases between. The CDR3 covers 12 residues. The CDR3 spells CSVPGENEKLFF. DNA for the CDR3: TGCAGCGTTCCCGGGGAGAATGAAAAACTGTTTTTT.

This clonotype was counted ten times or more. The genes are TRBV10-3 and TRBJ2-7; 7 bases align to TRBD2. The germline V gene has CDR1 ENHRY and CDR2 SYGVKD. CDR3 length: 16 residues. V gave up 3 bases and J gave up 2 bases; unmatched junction bases: 10. The CDR3 reads CAISDHMEREPYEQYF. CDR3 sequence (DNA): TGTGCCATCAGTGATCACATGGAGCGGGAACCCTACGAGCAGTACTTC.

V is TRBV28 and J is TRBJ1-1; D not certain. V lost 6 bases and J 1 base, leaving 12 bases between the germline ends. Germline V gene lookup returns CDR1 MDHEN and CDR2 SYDVKM. The CDR3 has 14 residues. CDR3 amino acids: CASRIVRENTEAFF. CDR3 nucleotides: TGTGCCAGCAGAATTGTAAGGGAGAACACTGAAGCTTTCTTT.

About this clonotype: Being one base from a much bigger clone, this may be a read error. This chain joins TRBV2 and TRBJ1-2; D not resolved. This CDR3 comprises 13 residues. The germline V and J ends were trimmed by 5 bases and 5 bases, with 12 bases remaining between them. Per the germline V gene, CDR1 is SNHLY and CDR2 is FYNNEI. In DNA form, the CDR3 reads TGTGCCAGCAGTTTACCGATTGCATATGGCTACACCTTC. This gives the protein CASSLPIAYGYTF. The full variable domain, its missing parts supplied by reference TRBV2 and TRBJ1-2, is EPEVTQTPSHQVTQMGQEVILRCVPISNHLYFYWYRQILGQKVEFLVSFYNNEISEKSEIFDDQFSVERPDGSNFTLKIRSTKLEDSAMYFCASSLPIAYGYTFGSGTRLTVV.

The V gene is TRBV5-1, the J gene TRBJ1-5, with D hard to call. Deletions cut 0 bases from V and 6 bases from J, with 10 bases between. This CDR3 region has 14 residues. Germline CDR1 is SGHRS and CDR2 is YFSETQ. The CDR3 DNA reads TGCGCCAGCAGCTTGGAGGCAGGTGGTCAGCCCCAGCATTTT. This sequence encodes CASSLEAGGQPQHF.

At least ten counts were recorded for this clonotype. The chain joins TRBV28 to TRBJ1-2; D not resolved. CDR1 is MDHEN, CDR2 SYDVKM, per germline. The CDR3 length is 14 residues. The V end was cut by 1 base, the J end by 3 bases, with 9 bases between. CDR3 amino acids: CASSLLIGDYGYTF. Here the CDR3 DNA reads TGTGCCAGCAGTTTATTGATTGGTGACTATGGCTACACCTTC.

This clonotype was counted many times. The chain couples TRBV12-3 or TRBV12-4 to TRBJ1-2; weak D call: TRBD1 (6 bases). The CDR3 runs to 16 residues. V was trimmed by 2 bases and J by 4 bases, leaving 17 bases between them. DNA of the CDR3: TGTGCCAGCAGTTTAAATCTTTTCGCAGGGGCCTATGGCTACACCTTC. Its protein is CASSLNLFAGAYGYTF.

V usage is TRBV3-1 and J usage is TRBJ2-7; a weak D match, TRBD2 (6 bases). The CDR3 is made up of 15 amino acids. V was trimmed by 3 bases and J by 2 bases, leaving 14 bases between them. Looked up from germline, CDR1 is LGHDT and CDR2 is YNNKEL (reference sequence). The CDR3 spells CASSQGSWGAYEQYF. For the CDR3, the DNA is TGTGCCAGCAGCCAGGGGAGCTGGGGGGCCTACGAGCAGTACTTC.

This clonotype was found many times. This rearrangement joins TRBV28 to TRBJ2-5; no definite D call. V was clipped by 6 bases and J by 2 bases, with 22 bases between them. Germline V gives CDR1 MDHEN, CDR2 SYDVKM. This CDR3 is 17 amino acids long. CDR3 sequence reads: CASRTPRGAVLQETQYF. The DNA for the CDR3 is TGTGCCAGCAGGACCCCCCGTGGAGCCGTTTTACAAGAGACCCAGTACTTC. The full variable domain, in which reference TRBV28 and TRBJ2-5 provide the parts outside the CDR3, is DVKVTQSSRYLVKRTGEKVFLECVQDMDHENMFWYRQDPGLGLRLIYFSYDVKMKEKGDIPEGYSVSREKKERFSLILESASTNQTSMYLCASRTPRGAVLQETQYFGPGTRLLVL.

The chain employs TRBV7-9 and TRBJ1-1, with a possible D match to TRBD1 (6 bases). The V and J ends lost 3 bases and 1 base respectively, with 12 bases between them. Germline V gene sequence: CDR1 SEHNR, CDR2 FQNEAQ (reference sequence). The CDR3 consists of 15 residues. The CDR3 nucleotides read TGTGCCAGCAGCTTGGGGGACACAGCGAACACTGAAGCTTTCTTT. This encodes CASSLGDTANTEAFF.

J is TRBJ2-5 and V is TRBV29-1; D is ambiguous. CDR1 SQVTM and CDR2 ANQGSEA come from the germline V gene. The germline V and J ends were trimmed by 7 bases and 8 bases, with 11 bases remaining between them. The CDR3 spans 10 residues. CDR3 sequence: CSAADSTQYF. The CDR3 DNA is TGCAGCGCCGCTGATAGCACCCAGTACTTC.

In this sample, this clonotype turned up many times. The V gene is TRBV6-2 or TRBV6-3, the J gene TRBJ1-1; no reliable D call. The V end lost 7 bases, the J end lost 0 bases, and 6 bases lay between the germline ends. Germline V CDR1 and CDR2: MNHEY, SVGEGT. The CDR3 loop spans 12 amino acids. The CDR3 spells CASKLMNTEAFF. The CDR3 coding sequence is TGTGCCAGCAAGTTGATGAACACTGAAGCTTTCTTT.

The rearrangement joins TRBV7-9 to TRBJ2-2; 7 nucleotides match TRBD2. There are 15 residues in the CDR3. Germline values: CDR1 SEHNR, CDR2 FQNEAQ (reference sequence). J gave up 4 bases and V 4 bases, and 6 bases lay outside the gene matches. The CDR3 DNA reads TGTGCCAGCAGCTCGGCGGGAGAAGGCACCGGGGAGCTGTTTTTT. Its protein product is CASSSAGEGTGELFF.

This clonotype occurred a few times. The chain joins TRBV20-1 to TRBJ2-3, with 7 positions matching TRBD1. Trimming cost V 4 bases and J 0 bases; bases outside gene matches: 16. CDR3 length: 18 residues. The germline V gene encodes CDR1 DFQATT and CDR2 SNEGSKA (reference sequence). The CDR3 DNA follows: TGCAGTGCTAATATACCAATTCCGGGACAGAGTAGCACAGATACGCAGTATTTT. This encodes CSANIPIPGQSSTDTQYF.

This clonotype was recorded many times. This chain connects TRBV11-2 to TRBJ1-1; D remains ambiguous. V was pared by 0 bases and J by 5 bases, with 16 bases between. Germline V lookup: CDR1 SGHAT, CDR2 FQNNGV. CDR3 size: 16 residues. Written as DNA, the CDR3 is TGTGCCAGCAGCTTAGATGCGATGAGGAGAGAAACTGAAGCTTTCTTT. Protein product: CASSLDAMRRETEAFF.

At least ten counts were recorded for this clonotype. The chain uses TRBV20-1 and TRBJ1-1, with TRBD1 matching over 8 bases. From germline, CDR1 is DFQATT and CDR2 SNEGSKA (reference sequence). There are 13 residues in the CDR3. The CDR3 region is CRVTGEGGTEAFF. The CDR3 nucleotides read TGCAGAGTGACAGGGGAAGGGGGCACTGAAGCTTTCTTT.